The 23 T cell receptor beta chains given below trace back to one sample, sequenced in a study of blood T cell repertoires in COVID-19. Some clones are missing from TCRdb's copy, which holds only in-frame ones; the method was immunoSEQ multiplex PCR. The table lists roughly 250,000 clones, roughly 79% of them singletons. Sequenced input: peripheral blood. The receptors derive from a woman in her sixties with active or convalescent COVID-19.

The V gene is TRBV30, the J gene TRBJ1-6; 7 bases map to TRBD1. Germline V gene sequence: CDR1 GTSNPN, CDR2 SVGIG (reference sequence). This CDR3 is built from 15 residues. V was clipped by 4 bases and J by 2 bases; unmatched bases: 5. As DNA, the CDR3 is TGTGCCTGGATAGGCAGGGGGACCTATAATTCACCCCTCCACTTT. The encoded protein is CAWIGRGTYNSPLHF.

V gene TRBV19 combines with J gene TRBJ1-1; D is perhaps TRBD1 (5 bases). This CDR3 contains 13 residues. Germline lookup yields CDR1 LNHDA and CDR2 SQIVND (reference sequence). With 4 bases removed from V and 0 bases from J, the gap between germline ends came to 6 bases. The CDR3 bases are TGTGCCAGTAGTAAAGGGGTGAACACTGAAGCTTTCTTT. Translated: CASSKGVNTEAFF.

This clone was seen only once. The chain employs TRBV7-8 and TRBJ1-2, with TRBD1 identical over 7 bases. Germline CDR1 reads SGHVS; CDR2 reads FQNEAQ. Germline trimming cut 5 bases from V and 0 bases from J; bases unmatched to any gene: 6. The CDR3 spans 15 residues. The DNA for the CDR3 is TGTGCCAGCAGCCCCGGACAGGCACCTAACTATGGCTACACCTTC. Translated, it gives CASSPGQAPNYGYTF.

The V gene is TRBV9, the J gene TRBJ1-6; TRBD1 might be the D (6 bases). The germline V and J ends were trimmed by 4 bases and 9 bases, with 20 bases remaining between them. Germline values: CDR1 SGDLS, CDR2 YYNGEE. The CDR3 loop spans 16 amino acids. The CDR3 reads CASSSPPGAQTSPLHF. DNA for the CDR3: TGTGCCAGCAGCTCCCCCCCAGGGGCGCAGACTTCACCCCTCCACTTT. The whole variable domain, filled in from reference TRBV9 and TRBJ1-6, reads DSGVTQTPKHLITATGQRVTLRCSPRSGDLSVYWYQQSLDQGLQFLIQYYNGEERAKGNILERFSAQQFPDLHSELNLSSLELGDSALYFCASSSPPGAQTSPLHFGNGTRLTVT.

This clone was seen only once. One junction end does not reproduce the germline sequence, and a read error may be involved. The chain is built from TRBV7-7 and TRBJ2-1, with TRBD2 identical over 11 bases. Germline lookup yields CDR1 SSHAT and CDR2 FNYEAQ (reference sequence). This CDR3 is built from 17 residues. CDR3 sequence: CASSPGLLAGGYNEQFF. The CDR3 region has the DNA TGTGCTAGCAGCCCGGGCCTGCTAGCGGGGGGCTACAATGAGCAGTTCTTC.

V is TRBV12-3 or TRBV12-4 and J is TRBJ2-1, with D possibly matching TRBD2 (6 bases). The CDR3 runs 13 residues. V shed 5 bases and J shed 7 bases, with 12 bases lying between them. Here the CDR3 reads CASSRGIGNEQFF. In nucleotides, the CDR3 is TGTGCCAGCAGTCGGGGGATCGGGAATGAGCAGTTCTTC.

This chain connects TRBV4-1 to TRBJ1-4; 9 bases agree with TRBD1. Germline CDR1 reads MGHRA; CDR2 reads YSYEKL. This CDR3 contains 15 residues. Trimming took 4 bases from V and 8 from J; bases not matched to a gene: 8. CDR3 sequence (DNA): TGCGCCAGCAGCCCTTTGACAGGGGGATTAGAAAAACTGTTTTTT. Translation: CASSPLTGGLEKLFF.

The sample holds a few counts of this clone. The chain links TRBV2 to TRBJ1-5; TRBD1 matches 9 bases. The CDR3 is 14 amino acids. J was trimmed by 6 bases and V by 5 bases; bases with no gene match: 5. The germline gives CDR1 SNHLY, CDR2 FYNNEI. CDR3 region: CASSQTGGTQPQHF. The CDR3, as DNA: TGTGCCAGCAGTCAGACAGGGGGTACTCAGCCCCAGCATTTT. The full variable domain, completed using reference TRBV2 and TRBJ1-5, is EPEVTQTPSHQVTQMGQEVILRCVPISNHLYFYWYRQILGQKVEFLVSFYNNEISEKSEIFDDQFSVERPDGSNFTLKIRSTKLEDSAMYFCASSQTGGTQPQHFGDGTRLSIL.

The chain recombines TRBV11-2 with TRBJ1-1; 9 bases map to TRBD1. The germline V gene encodes CDR1 SGHAT and CDR2 FQNNGV. V dropped 4 bases and J dropped 4; count of bases not matched to a gene: 4. The CDR3 is 14 amino acids. CDR3 DNA sequence: TGTGCCAGCAGCTGGGACAGGGCGGCCACTGAAGCTTTCTTT. This translates into CASSWDRAATEAFF.

The gene calls are TRBV19 and TRBJ1-4; D is unclear. The CDR3 loop spans 15 amino acids. Between the trimmed V and J ends, which lost 5 bases and 0 bases, there was a span of 10 bases. Germline lookup yields CDR1 LNHDA and CDR2 SQIVND (reference sequence). The CDR3 DNA is TGTGCCAGTAGTCTGGGAGATGCAACTAATGAAAAACTGTTTTTT. The encoded protein is CASSLGDATNEKLFF.

The chain employs TRBV2 and TRBJ1-4; TRBD1 might be the D (5 bases). The CDR3 length is 14 residues. Deletions cut 4 bases from V and 8 bases from J, with 14 bases between. Germline CDR1 SNHLY, CDR2 FYNNEI. In DNA, the CDR3 is TGTGCCAGCAGTGTAGGCGGGGCCGAGGAAAAACTGTTTTTT. Encoded protein: CASSVGGAEEKLFF.

This chain links TRBV19 with TRBJ1-4, with 8 bases matching TRBD1. This CDR3 has 17 amino acids. Germline-derived CDR1 and CDR2 are LNHDA and SQIVND (reference sequence). The trim removed 2 bases at V and 4 bases at J, leaving 9 bases unmatched. The CDR3, as DNA: TGTGCCAGTAGTATAAGGGGCCCAGGGGGCATTAATGAAAAACTGTTTTTT. Translated: CASSIRGPGGINEKLFF.

The rearrangement joins TRBV3-1 (or the pseudogene TRBV3-2) to TRBJ1-6; no reliable D call. The CDR3 consists of 16 residues. The V gene lost 1 base and the J gene lost 6 bases, with 13 bases spanning the gap. CDR1 is LGHDT and CDR2 is YNNKEL in the germline V gene (reference sequence). The DNA for the CDR3 is TGTGCCAGCAGCCAAGGCCTAGGACGGGGTAATTCACCCCTCCACTTT. Its protein is CASSQGLGRGNSPLHF.

V is TRBV5-1 and J is TRBJ1-2; TRBD1 aligns across 7 bases. V shed 3 bases, J shed 6 bases, and the junction held 11 bases outside the gene matches. Germline-derived CDR1 and CDR2 are SGHRS and YFSETQ. The CDR3 runs to 15 residues. In DNA form, the CDR3 reads TGCGCCAGCAGCTCGGGGTACAGGGGTGACAATGGCTACACCTTC. Translating gives CASSSGYRGDNGYTF.

CDR3 sequence: CASSFRFDTEAFF. As DNA, the CDR3 is TGTGCCAGCAGCTTTCGGTTTGACACTGAAGCTTTCTTT. The chain joins TRBV7-3 to TRBJ1-1; no clear D gene. The CDR3 has 13 amino acids. Germline V gives CDR1 SGHTA, CDR2 FQGTGA. V shed 3 bases and J shed 3 bases, with 8 bases lying between them.

This chain links TRBV29-1 with TRBJ1-2, with no clear D. V was clipped by 3 bases and J by 4 bases, with 3 bases between them. The CDR3 totals 10 residues. The germline CDR1 and CDR2 sequences are SQVTM and ANQGSEA. CDR3 amino acids: CSVDSYGYTF. Here the CDR3 DNA reads TGCAGCGTTGACAGCTATGGCTACACCTTC. The variable domain in full, completed from reference TRBV29-1 and TRBJ1-2, reads SAVISQKPSRDICQRGTSLTIQCQVDSQVTMMFWYRQQPGQSLTLIATANQGSEATYESGFVIDKFPISRPNLTFSTLTVSNMSPEDSSIYLCSVDSYGYTFGSGTRLTVV.

This sequence joins TRBV3-1 (or the pseudogene TRBV3-2) and TRBJ1-5; 11 bases map to TRBD1. CDR1 is LGHDT and CDR2 is YNNKEL in the germline V gene (reference sequence). The CDR3 sequence is 17 residues long. Trimming removed 2 bases from V and 2 bases from J; junction bases left unmatched: 5. CDR3 protein: CASSQMDRGRGNQPQHF. The CDR3 DNA follows: TGTGCCAGCAGCCAAATGGACAGGGGGCGAGGCAATCAGCCCCAGCATTTT.

The rearrangement links TRBV2 to TRBJ2-1, with 9 positions matching TRBD1. The junction had 4 bases not matched to a gene; V was cut back by 6 bases and J by 1 base. This CDR3 has 15 residues. Germline loops: CDR1 SNHLY, CDR2 FYNNEI. The CDR3 reads CASSPGQGSYNEQFF. The CDR3 DNA is TGTGCCAGCAGCCCGGGACAGGGATCCTACAATGAGCAGTTCTTC. Full variable domain (outside the CDR3, taken from reference TRBV2 and TRBJ2-1): EPEVTQTPSHQVTQMGQEVILRCVPISNHLYFYWYRQILGQKVEFLVSFYNNEISEKSEIFDDQFSVERPDGSNFTLKIRSTKLEDSAMYFCASSPGQGSYNEQFFGPGTRLTVL.

The chain is built from TRBV9 and TRBJ2-1, with TRBD2 matching 9 bases. There are 17 residues in the CDR3. The V gene end was trimmed by 0 bases and the J gene end by 8 bases; junction bases not matched to a gene: 12. Germline V gene data show CDR1 as SGDLS and CDR2 as YYNGEE. CDR3 loop: CASSVGGGALLDYEQFF. The CDR3 DNA follows: TGTGCCAGCAGCGTAGGCGGGGGGGCCCTCCTCGACTATGAGCAGTTCTTC.

This clone has a handful of counts. The rearrangement joins TRBV25-1 to TRBJ1-6, with a possible D match to TRBD1 (5 bases). This CDR3 spans 15 amino acids. With 1 base removed from V and 10 bases from J, the gap between germline ends came to 14 bases. Germline-derived CDR1 and CDR2 are MGHDK and SYGVNS. The CDR3 region is CASSEFGQGASPLHF. CDR3 in DNA: TGTGCCAGCAGTGAATTCGGGCAGGGCGCCTCACCCCTCCACTTT.

This chain uses TRBV4-2 with TRBJ1-1; D remains ambiguous. This CDR3 region has 16 residues. Germline CDR1 LGHNA, CDR2 YNFKEQ. Trimming cost V 0 bases and J 5 bases, with 16 bases left between them. The CDR3 DNA follows: TGTGCCAGCAGCCAAGAAGTGTTAGCGCGGGGTACTGAAGCTTTCTTT. The encoded protein is CASSQEVLARGTEAFF.

The V gene is TRBV19, the J gene TRBJ1-1, with a weak D call TRBD1 (6 bases). CDR1 and CDR2 (germline): LNHDA, SQIVND (reference sequence). V was pared by 11 bases and J by 5 bases, with 15 bases between. This CDR3 has 12 residues. CDR3 sequence: CASRAGVTEAFF. The CDR3 region has the DNA TGTGCCTCTAGGGCAGGGGTGACTGAAGCTTTCTTT.

The chain links TRBV5-6 to TRBJ1-6, with a weak D call TRBD1 (5 bases). Looked up from germline, CDR1 is SGHDT and CDR2 is YYEEEE. Trimming pared 1 base from V and 6 bases from J, leaving 14 bases between. The CDR3 runs to 16 residues. Here the CDR3 DNA reads TGTGCCAGCAGCTTGTATGGGGCCTCCATTAATTCACCCCTCCACTTT. Translation: CASSLYGASINSPLHF. Filled out from reference TRBV5-6 and TRBJ1-6, the complete variable domain reads DAGVTQSPTHLIKTRGQQVTLRCSPKSGHDTVSWYQQALGQGPQFIFQYYEEEERQRGNFPDRFSGHQFPNYSSELNVNALLLGDSALYLCASSLYGASINSPLHFGNGTRLTVT.